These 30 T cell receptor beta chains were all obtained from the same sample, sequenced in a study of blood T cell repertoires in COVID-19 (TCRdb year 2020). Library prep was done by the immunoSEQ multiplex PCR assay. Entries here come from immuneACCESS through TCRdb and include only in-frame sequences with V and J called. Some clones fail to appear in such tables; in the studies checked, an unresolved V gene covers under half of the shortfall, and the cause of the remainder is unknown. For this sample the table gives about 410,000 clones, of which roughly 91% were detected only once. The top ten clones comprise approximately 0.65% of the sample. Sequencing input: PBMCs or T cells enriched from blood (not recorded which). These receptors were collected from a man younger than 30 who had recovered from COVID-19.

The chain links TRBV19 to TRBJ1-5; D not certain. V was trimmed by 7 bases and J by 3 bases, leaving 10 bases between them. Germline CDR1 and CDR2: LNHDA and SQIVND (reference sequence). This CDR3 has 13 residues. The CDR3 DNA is TGTGCCAGTACTCCCAGACTCAATCAGCCCCAGCATTTT. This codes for CASTPRLNQPQHF.

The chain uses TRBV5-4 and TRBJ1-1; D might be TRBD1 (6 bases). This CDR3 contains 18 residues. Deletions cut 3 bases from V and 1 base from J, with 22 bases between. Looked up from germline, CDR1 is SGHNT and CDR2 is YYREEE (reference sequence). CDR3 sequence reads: CASSSPGSGGLWNTEAFF. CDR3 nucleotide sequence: TGTGCCAGCAGCTCACCGGGGTCGGGGGGCTTGTGGAACACTGAAGCTTTCTTT.

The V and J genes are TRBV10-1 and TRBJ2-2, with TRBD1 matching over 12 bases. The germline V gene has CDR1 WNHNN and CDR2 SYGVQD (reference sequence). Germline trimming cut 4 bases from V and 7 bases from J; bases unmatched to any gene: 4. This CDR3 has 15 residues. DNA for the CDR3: TGCGCCAGCAGTGCCGGGACAGGGGGCATCGGGGAGCTGTTTTTT. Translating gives CASSAGTGGIGELFF.

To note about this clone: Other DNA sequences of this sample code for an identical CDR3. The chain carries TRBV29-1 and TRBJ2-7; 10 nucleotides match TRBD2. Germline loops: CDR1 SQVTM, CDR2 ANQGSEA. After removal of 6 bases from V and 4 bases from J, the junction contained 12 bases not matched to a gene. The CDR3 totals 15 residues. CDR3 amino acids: CSVEGLAGGDYEQYF. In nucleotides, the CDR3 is TGCAGCGTCGAGGGGTTAGCGGGAGGAGATTACGAGCAGTACTTC.

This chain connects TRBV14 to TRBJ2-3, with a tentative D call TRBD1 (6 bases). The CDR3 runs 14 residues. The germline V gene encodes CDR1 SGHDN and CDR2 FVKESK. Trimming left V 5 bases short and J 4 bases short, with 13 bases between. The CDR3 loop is CASSSQGRADTQYF. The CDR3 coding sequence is TGTGCCAGCAGCAGTCAGGGGCGCGCAGATACGCAGTATTTT.

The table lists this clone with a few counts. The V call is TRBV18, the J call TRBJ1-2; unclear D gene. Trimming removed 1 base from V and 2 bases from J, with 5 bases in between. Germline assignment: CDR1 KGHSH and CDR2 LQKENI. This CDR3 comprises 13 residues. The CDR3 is CASSPRENYGYTF. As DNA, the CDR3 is TGTGCCAGCTCACCACGGGAGAACTATGGCTACACCTTC.

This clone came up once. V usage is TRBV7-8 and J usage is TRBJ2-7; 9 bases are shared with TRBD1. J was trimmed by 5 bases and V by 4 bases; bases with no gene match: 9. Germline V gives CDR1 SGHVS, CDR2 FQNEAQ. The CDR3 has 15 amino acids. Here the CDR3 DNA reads TGTGCCAGCAGCTACGTCGGACAGGGGAACCACGAGCAGTACTTC. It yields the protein CASSYVGQGNHEQYF.

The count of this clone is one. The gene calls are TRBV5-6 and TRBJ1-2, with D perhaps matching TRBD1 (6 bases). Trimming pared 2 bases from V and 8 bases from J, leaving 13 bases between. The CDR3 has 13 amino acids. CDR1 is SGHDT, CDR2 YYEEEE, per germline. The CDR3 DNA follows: TGTGCCAGCAGCTTACCCGGGACACTCGGCTACACCTTC. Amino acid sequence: CASSLPGTLGYTF.

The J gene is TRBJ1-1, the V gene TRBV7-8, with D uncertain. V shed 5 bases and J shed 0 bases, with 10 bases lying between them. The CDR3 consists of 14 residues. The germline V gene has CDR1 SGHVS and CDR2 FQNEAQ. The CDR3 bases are TGTGCCAGCAGCCTGACACCTATGAACACTGAAGCTTTCTTT. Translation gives CASSLTPMNTEAFF. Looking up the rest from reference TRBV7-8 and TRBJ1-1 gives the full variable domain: GAGVSQSPRYKVAKRGQDVALRCDPISGHVSLFWYQQALGQGPEFLTYFQNEAQLDKSGLPSDRFFAERPEGSVSTLKIQRTQQEDSAVYLCASSLTPMNTEAFFGQGTRLTVV.

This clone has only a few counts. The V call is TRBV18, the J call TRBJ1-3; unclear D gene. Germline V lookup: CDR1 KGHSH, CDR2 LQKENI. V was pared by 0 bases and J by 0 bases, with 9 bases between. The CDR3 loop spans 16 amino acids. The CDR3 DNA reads TGTGCCAGCTCACCACCGAACATCGACTCTGGAAACACCATATATTTT. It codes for CASSPPNIDSGNTIYF.

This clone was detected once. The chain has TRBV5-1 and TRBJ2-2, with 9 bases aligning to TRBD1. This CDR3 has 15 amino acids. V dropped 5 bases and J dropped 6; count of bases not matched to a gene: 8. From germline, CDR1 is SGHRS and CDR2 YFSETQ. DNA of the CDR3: TGCGCCAGCAGTAAAGAACAGGGGGCGCCCGGGGAGCTGTTTTTT. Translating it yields CASSKEQGAPGELFF. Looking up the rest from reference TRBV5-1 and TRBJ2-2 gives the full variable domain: KAGVTQTPRYLIKTRGQQVTLSCSPISGHRSVSWYQQTPGQGLQFLFEYFSETQRNKGNFPGRFSGRQFSNSRSEMNVSTLELGDSALYLCASSKEQGAPGELFFGEGSRLTVL.

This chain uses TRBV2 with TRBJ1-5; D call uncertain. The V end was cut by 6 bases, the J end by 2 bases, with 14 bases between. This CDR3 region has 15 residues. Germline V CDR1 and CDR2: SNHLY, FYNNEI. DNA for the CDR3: TGTGCCAGCAGAAATGGGGAGACCGGCAATCAGCCCCAGCATTTT. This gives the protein CASRNGETGNQPQHF.

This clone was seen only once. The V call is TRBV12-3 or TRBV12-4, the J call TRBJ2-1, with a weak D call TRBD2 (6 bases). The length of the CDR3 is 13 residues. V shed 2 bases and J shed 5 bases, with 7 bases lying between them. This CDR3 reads CASSLTGDNEQFF. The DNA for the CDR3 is TGTGCCAGCAGTTTAACGGGAGACAATGAGCAGTTCTTC.

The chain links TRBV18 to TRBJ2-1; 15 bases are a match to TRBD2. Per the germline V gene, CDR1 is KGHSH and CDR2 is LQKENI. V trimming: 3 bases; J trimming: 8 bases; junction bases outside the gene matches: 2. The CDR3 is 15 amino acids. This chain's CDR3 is CASSPGLAGGYEQFF. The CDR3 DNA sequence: TGTGCCAGCTCACCTGGACTAGCGGGGGGGTATGAGCAGTTCTTC.

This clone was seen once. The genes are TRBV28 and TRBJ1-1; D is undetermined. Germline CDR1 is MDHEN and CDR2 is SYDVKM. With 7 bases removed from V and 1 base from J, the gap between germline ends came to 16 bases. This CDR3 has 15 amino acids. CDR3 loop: CASTRAGIGNTEAFF. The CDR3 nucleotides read TGTGCCAGCACCCGCGCCGGGATTGGGAACACTGAAGCTTTCTTT.

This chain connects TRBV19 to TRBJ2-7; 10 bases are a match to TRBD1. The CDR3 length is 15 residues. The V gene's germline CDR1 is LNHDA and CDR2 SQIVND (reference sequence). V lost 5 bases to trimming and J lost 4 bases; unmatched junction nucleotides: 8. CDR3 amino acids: CASSHRDRGTYEQYF. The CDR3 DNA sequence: TGTGCCAGTAGTCACCGGGACAGGGGCACATACGAGCAGTACTTC.

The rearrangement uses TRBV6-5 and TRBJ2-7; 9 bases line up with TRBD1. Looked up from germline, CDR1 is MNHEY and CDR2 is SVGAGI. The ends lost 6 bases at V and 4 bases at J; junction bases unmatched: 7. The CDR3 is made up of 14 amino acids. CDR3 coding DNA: TGTGCCAGCAGGGACCGGGACAGGGTGTACGAGCAGTACTTC. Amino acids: CASRDRDRVYEQYF.

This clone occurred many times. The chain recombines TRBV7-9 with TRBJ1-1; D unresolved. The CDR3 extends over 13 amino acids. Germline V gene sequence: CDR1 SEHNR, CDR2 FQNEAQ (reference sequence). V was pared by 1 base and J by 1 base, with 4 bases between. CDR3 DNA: TGTGCCAGCAGCTTAGTTCAGAACACTGAAGCTTTCTTT. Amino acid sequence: CASSLVQNTEAFF.

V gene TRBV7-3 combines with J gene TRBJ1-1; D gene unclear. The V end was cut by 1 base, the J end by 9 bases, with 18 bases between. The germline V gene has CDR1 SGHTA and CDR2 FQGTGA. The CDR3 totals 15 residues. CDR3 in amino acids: CASSLMGGDGLKAFF. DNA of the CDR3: TGTGCCAGCAGCTTAATGGGAGGTGATGGCTTGAAAGCTTTCTTT.

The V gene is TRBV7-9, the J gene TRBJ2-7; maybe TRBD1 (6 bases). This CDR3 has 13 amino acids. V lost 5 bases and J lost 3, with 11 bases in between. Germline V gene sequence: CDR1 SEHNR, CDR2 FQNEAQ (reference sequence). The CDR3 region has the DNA TGTGCCAGCAGCCGGACAGAAAACTACGAGCAGTACTTC. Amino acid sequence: CASSRTENYEQYF. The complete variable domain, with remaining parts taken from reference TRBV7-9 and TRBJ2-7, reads DTGVSQNPRHKITKRGQNVTFRCDPISEHNRLYWYRQTLGQGPEFLTYFQNEAQLEKSRLLSDRFSAERPKGSFSTLEIQRTEQGDSAMYLCASSRTENYEQYFGPGTRLTVT.

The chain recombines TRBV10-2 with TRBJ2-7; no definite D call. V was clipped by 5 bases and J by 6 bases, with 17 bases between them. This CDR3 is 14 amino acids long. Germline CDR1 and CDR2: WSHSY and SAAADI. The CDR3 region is CASSPGNIVGEQYF. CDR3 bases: TGCGCCAGCAGTCCCGGTAATATTGTCGGCGAGCAGTACTTC.

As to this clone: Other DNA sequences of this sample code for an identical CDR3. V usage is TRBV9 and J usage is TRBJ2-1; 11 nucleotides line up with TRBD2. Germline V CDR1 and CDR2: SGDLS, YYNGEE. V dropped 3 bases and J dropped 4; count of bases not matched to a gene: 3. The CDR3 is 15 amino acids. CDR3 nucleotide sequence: TGTGCCAGCAGCGCCGGGACTAGCGGTTACAATGAGCAGTTCTTC. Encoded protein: CASSAGTSGYNEQFF.

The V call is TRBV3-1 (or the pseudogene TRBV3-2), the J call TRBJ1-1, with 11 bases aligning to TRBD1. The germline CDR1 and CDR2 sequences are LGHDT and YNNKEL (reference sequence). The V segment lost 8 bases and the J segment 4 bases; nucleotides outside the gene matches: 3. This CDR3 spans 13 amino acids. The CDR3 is CASGQGAVTEAFF. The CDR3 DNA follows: TGTGCCAGCGGACAGGGGGCGGTCACTGAAGCTTTCTTT.

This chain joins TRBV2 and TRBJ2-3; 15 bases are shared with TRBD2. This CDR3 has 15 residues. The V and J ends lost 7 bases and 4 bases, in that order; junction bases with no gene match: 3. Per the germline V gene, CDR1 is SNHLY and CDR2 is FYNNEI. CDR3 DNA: TGTGCCAGCAAAGGACTAGCGGGAGGGGCAGATACGCAGTATTTT. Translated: CASKGLAGGADTQYF.

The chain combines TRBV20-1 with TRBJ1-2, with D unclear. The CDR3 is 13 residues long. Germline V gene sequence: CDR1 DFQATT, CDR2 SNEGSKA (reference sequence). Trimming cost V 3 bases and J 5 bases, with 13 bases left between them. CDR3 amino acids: CSASHFFEYGYTF. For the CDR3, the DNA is TGCAGTGCTAGTCATTTTTTCGAGTATGGCTACACCTTC.

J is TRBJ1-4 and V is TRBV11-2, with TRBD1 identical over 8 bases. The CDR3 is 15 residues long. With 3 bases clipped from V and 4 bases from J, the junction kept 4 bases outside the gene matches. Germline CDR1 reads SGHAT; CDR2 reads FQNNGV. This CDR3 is CASSFQGASNEKLFF. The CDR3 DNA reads TGTGCCAGCAGCTTTCAGGGGGCGAGTAATGAAAAACTGTTTTTT.

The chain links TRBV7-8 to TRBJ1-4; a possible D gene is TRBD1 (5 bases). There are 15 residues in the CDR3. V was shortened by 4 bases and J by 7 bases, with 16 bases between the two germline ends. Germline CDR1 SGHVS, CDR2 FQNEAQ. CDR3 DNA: TGTGCCAGCAGCTCATTCAGGGCGAACAGTGAAAAACTGTTTTTT. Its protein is CASSSFRANSEKLFF.

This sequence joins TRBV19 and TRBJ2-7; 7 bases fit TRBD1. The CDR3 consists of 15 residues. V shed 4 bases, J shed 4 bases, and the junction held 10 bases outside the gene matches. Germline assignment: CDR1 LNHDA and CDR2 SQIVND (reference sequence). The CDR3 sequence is CASSTQLGGRYEQYF. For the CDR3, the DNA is TGTGCCAGTAGTACCCAATTAGGGGGCAGGTACGAGCAGTACTTC.

CDR3 amino acids: CAIRGPDSPLHF. CDR3 nucleotides: TGTGCCATCAGGGGGCCGGATTCACCCCTCCACTTT. The chain uses TRBV10-3 and TRBJ1-6; maybe TRBD1 (5 bases). In germline, CDR1 is ENHRY, CDR2 SYGVKD. The V end was cut by 6 bases, the J end by 8 bases, with 8 bases between. The length of the CDR3 is 12 residues.

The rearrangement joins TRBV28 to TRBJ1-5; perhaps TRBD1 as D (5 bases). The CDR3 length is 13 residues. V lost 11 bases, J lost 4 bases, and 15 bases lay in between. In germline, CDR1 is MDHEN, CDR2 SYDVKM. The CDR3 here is CAGGLEFNQPQHF. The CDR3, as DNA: TGTGCCGGGGGGTTAGAGTTTAATCAGCCCCAGCATTTT.